The 3 T cell receptor beta chains reported below all come from one sample, sequenced in a study of shared clonotypes between healthy human individuals. Measured with immunoSEQ multiplex PCR; TCRdb has only the in-frame clones, and not every one. Of about 800,000 clones in the sample, around 96% were seen once. CD45RO negativity and positive selection for CCR7 defined naive CD8 cells, a population that excluded terminally differentiated effector memory CD45RA+ cells. The sample consisted of naive CD8+ T cells sorted from blood. The receptors were sampled from a man younger than 45 in good health.

The chain combines TRBV6-5 with TRBJ2-1; 10 positions agree with TRBD2. The CDR3 extends over 16 amino acids. Germline values: CDR1 MNHEY, CDR2 SVGAGI. V lost 2 bases and J lost 5; bases outside the gene matches: 6. CDR3 loop: CASSYGGLAGDNEQFF. DNA for the CDR3: TGTGCCAGCAGTTACGGTGGCCTAGCGGGAGACAATGAGCAGTTCTTC.

A note on this clone: The identical CDR3 is also encoded by other nucleotide sequences in the sample. This sequence joins TRBV27 and TRBJ2-7; 8 positions agree with TRBD1. With 5 bases clipped from V and 5 bases from J, the junction kept 2 bases outside the gene matches. The CDR3 loop spans 12 amino acids. Looked up from germline, CDR1 is MNHEY and CDR2 is SMNVEV (reference sequence). CDR3 region: CASSRTGNEQYF. CDR3 in DNA: TGTGCCAGCAGTAGGACAGGGAACGAGCAGTACTTC.

The rearrangement joins TRBV5-6 to TRBJ2-5; D is unresolved. This CDR3 spans 13 amino acids. The V gene lost 2 bases and the J gene lost 2 bases, with 7 bases spanning the gap. Germline V gene lookup returns CDR1 SGHDT and CDR2 YYEEEE. The CDR3 is CASSFPLQETQYF. The DNA for the CDR3 is TGTGCCAGCAGCTTTCCACTACAAGAGACCCAGTACTTC.